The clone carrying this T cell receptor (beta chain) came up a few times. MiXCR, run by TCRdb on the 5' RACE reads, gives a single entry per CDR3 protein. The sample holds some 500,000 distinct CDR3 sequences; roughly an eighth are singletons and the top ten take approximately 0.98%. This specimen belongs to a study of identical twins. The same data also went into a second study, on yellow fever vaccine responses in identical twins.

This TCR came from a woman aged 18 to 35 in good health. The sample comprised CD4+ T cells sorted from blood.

CDR3 region: CSALTVGPNTGELFF. The CDR3 coding sequence is TGCAGTGCCTTGACAGTCGGACCGAACACCGGGGAGCTGTTTTTT. This chain uses TRBV20-1 with TRBJ2-2, with D possibly being TRBD1 (5 bases). The germline V gene encodes CDR1 DFQATT and CDR2 SNEGSKA (reference sequence). Trimming pared 6 bases from V and 0 bases from J, leaving 14 bases between. CDR3 size: 15 residues.